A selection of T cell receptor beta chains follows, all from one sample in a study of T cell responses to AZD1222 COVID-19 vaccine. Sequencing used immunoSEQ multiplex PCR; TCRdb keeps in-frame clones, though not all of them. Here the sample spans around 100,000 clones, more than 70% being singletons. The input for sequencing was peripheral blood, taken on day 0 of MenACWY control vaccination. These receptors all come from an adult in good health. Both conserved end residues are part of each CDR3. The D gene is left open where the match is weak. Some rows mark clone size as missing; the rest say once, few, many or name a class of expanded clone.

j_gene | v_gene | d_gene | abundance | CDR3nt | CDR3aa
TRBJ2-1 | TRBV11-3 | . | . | TGTGCCAGCAGCCCTGAGGGGAGCAGTGGTGGGCGTGAGCAGTTCTTC | CASSPEGSSGGREQFF
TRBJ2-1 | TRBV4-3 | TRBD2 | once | TGCGCCAGCAGCCAAGGGACTAGCGGGAGGACTGAGCAGTTCTTC | CASSQGTSGRTEQFF
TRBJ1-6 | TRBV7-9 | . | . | TGTGCCAGCAGCTTAAGTGGGGGACCTAATTCACCCCTCCACTTT | CASSLSGGPNSPLHF
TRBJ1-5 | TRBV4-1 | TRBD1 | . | TGCGCCAGCAGCCACCTAGGACAGGGAGGCGGCAATCAGCCCCAGCATTTT | CASSHLGQGGGNQPQHF
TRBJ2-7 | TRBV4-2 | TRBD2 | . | TGTGCCAGCAGCCAAGCGGGGGGGCGGGACGAGCAGTACTTC | CASSQAGGRDEQYF
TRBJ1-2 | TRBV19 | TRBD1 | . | TGTGCCAGTAGTATGGACAGGGGCTATGGCTACACCTTC | CASSMDRGYGYTF
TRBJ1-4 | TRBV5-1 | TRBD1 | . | TGCGCCAGCAGCCCAGGGGACAGGGGATTTGAAAAACTGTTTTTT | CASSPGDRGFEKLFF
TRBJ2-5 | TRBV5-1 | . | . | TGCGCCAGCAGCTTGGAGCTCCAAGAGACCCAGTACTTC | CASSLELQETQYF
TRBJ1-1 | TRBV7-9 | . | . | TGTGCCAGCAGCTTCACGGGGAGGGGGGACACTGAAGCTTTCTTT | CASSFTGRGDTEAFF
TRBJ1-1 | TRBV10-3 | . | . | TGTGCCATCACGAGGGAAGGGAACACTGAAGCTTTCTTT | CAITREGNTEAFF
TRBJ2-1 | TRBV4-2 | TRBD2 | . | TGTGCCAGCAGCCAAGGCACGGGACTAGCGGATCATCGGAATGAGCAGTTCTTC | CASSQGTGLADHRNEQFF
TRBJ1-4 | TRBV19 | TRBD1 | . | TGTGCCAGTAGTACTATTGGGACAGGGATTCCTGCAACTAATGAAAAACTGTTTTTT | CASSTIGTGIPATNEKLFF
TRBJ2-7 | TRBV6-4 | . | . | TGTGCCAGCAGTGACTCACAGGGGGGGGAGCAGTACTTC | CASSDSQGGEQYF
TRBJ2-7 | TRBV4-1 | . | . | TGCGCCAGCAGCAAGCCGGGACCCCACTACTACGAGCAGTACTTC | CASSKPGPHYYEQYF
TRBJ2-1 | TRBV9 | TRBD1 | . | TGTGCCAGCAGCCCCCGGACAGGGCCCGGGGATGAGCAGTTCTTC | CASSPRTGPGDEQFF